The present T cell receptor beta chain was sequenced within a study of graft-versus-host responses after intestinal transplantation. Study context: Following induction with anti-thymocyte globulin, all recipients were given tacrolimus and steroids for around three years.

Turning to this clone: Its antigen is undetermined.

Study outcomes and limitations: Among circulating GvH clones, peak levels were associated with early post-transplant declines in HvG clones. GvH clones occurred in recipient marrow; some first appeared in ileum or blood.

The data were produced by immunoSEQ multiplex PCR, yet TCRdb's version contains in-frame clones alone and is incomplete. Of 88,000 or so clones listed, about nine tenths are singletons. The CDR3 consists of 13 residues. The ends were cut back, 6 bases at V and 5 bases at J, with 13 bases in the middle. Germline values: CDR1 LNHDA, CDR2 SQIVND (reference sequence). Material: unstimulated CD4+ T cells sorted from spleen or lymph node cells, obtained before intestinal transplant. The TCR was taken from a human donor who received an intestinal transplant. V gene TRBV19 combines with J gene TRBJ2-5; tentative D call: TRBD1 (6 bases). CDR3 sequence (DNA): TGTGCCAGTAGCTCCGGACAGAGGGAGACCCAGTACTTC. Residues: CASSSGQRETQYF. The full variable domain, its missing parts supplied by reference TRBV19 and TRBJ2-5, is DGGITQSPKYLFRKEGQNVTLSCEQNLNHDAMYWYRQDPGQGLRLIYYSQIVNDFQKGDIAEGYSVSREKKESFPLTVTSAQKNPTAFYLCASSSGQRETQYFGPGTRLLVL.